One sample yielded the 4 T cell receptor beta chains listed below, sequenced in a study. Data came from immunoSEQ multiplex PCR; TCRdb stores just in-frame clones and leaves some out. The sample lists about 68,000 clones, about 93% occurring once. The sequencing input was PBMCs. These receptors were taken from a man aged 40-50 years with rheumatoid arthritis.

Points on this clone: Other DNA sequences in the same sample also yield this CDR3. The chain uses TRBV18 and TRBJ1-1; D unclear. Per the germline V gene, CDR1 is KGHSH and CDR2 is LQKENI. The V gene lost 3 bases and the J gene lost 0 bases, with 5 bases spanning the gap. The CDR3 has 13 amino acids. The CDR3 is CASSPGLNTEAFF. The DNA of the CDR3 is TGTGCCAGCTCACCCGGTCTGAACACTGAAGCTTTCTTT.

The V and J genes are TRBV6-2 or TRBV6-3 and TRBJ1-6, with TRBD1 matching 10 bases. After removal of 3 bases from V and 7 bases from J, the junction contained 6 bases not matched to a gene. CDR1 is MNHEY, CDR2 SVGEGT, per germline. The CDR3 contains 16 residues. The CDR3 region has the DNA TGTGCCAGCAGTTATCTGGGACAGGGGACAAATTCACCCCTCCACTTT. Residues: CASSYLGQGTNSPLHF.

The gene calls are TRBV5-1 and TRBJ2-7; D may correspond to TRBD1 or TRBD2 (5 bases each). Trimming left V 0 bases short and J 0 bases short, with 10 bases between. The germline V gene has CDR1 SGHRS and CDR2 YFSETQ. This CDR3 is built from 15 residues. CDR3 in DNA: TGCGCCAGCAGCTTGGTGGCAGGGAGCTCCTACGAGCAGTACTTC. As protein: CASSLVAGSSYEQYF. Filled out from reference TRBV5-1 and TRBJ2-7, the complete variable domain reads KAGVTQTPRYLIKTRGQQVTLSCSPISGHRSVSWYQQTPGQGLQFLFEYFSETQRNKGNFPGRFSGRQFSNSRSEMNVSTLELGDSALYLCASSLVAGSSYEQYFGPGTRLTVT.

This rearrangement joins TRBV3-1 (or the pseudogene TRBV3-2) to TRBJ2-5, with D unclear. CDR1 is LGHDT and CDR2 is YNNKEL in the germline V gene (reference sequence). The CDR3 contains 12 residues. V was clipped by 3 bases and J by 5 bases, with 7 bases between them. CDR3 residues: CASSHLRETQYF. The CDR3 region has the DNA TGTGCCAGCAGCCACCTCCGTGAGACCCAGTACTTC.